This T cell receptor beta chain derives from a study of blood T cell repertoires in COVID-19. At the level of the study: Sample material is recorded as cDNA or gDNA derived from T cells, B-cell-depleted T cells, or PBMCs.

The V segment lost 0 bases and the J segment 8 bases; nucleotides outside the gene matches: 7. The CDR3 extends over 14 amino acids. Germline V gene sequence: CDR1 SGHRS, CDR2 YFSETQ. In the source study's methods: Scientists estimated how many nucleated cells there were by amplifying reference gene primers. Profiled with immunoSEQ multiplex PCR; TCRdb holds only in-frame clones, not every one. Clone size and V and J calls were adopted from that table, with D and trimming inferred from the DNA. This table holds about 150,000 clones, roughly 88% found once. The sequence came from a woman between 50 and 59 years old in a cohort sampled during active or convalescent COVID-19. Sequenced input: peripheral blood. The V call is TRBV5-1, the J call TRBJ1-2, with 7 bases identical to TRBD1. CDR3 nucleotides: TGCGCCAGCAGCTTGGGTCAGACAGGGCCCGGCTACACCTTC. Translating it yields CASSLGQTGPGYTF.